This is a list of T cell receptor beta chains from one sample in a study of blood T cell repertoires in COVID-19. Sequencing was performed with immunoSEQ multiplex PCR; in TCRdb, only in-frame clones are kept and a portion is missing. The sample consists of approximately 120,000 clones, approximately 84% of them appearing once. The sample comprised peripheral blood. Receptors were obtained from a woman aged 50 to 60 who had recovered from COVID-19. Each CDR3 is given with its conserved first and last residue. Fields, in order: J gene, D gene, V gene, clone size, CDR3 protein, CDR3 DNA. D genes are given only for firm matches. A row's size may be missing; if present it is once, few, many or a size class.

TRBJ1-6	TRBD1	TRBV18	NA	CASSPGTGGSPLHF	TGTGCCAGCTCTCCCGGGACAGGGGGTTCACCCCTCCACTTT
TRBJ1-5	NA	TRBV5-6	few	CASSLGPGAQPQHF	TGTGCCAGCAGCTTAGGGCCAGGGGCTCAGCCCCAGCATTTT
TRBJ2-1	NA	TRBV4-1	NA	CASSQTYGETSRFF	TGCGCCAGCAGCCAAACTTACGGGGAGACTAGTAGGTTCTTC
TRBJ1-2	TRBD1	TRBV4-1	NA	CASKRDRAGYGYTF	TGCGCCAGCAAAAGAGACAGGGCTGGCTATGGCTACACCTTC
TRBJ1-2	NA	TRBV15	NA	CATSRAGRNYGYTF	TGTGCCACCAGCAGAGCCGGGAGGAACTATGGCTACACCTTC
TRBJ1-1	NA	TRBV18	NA	CASSPTPRTEAFF	TGTGCCAGCTCCCCCACCCCCAGGACTGAAGCTTTCTTT
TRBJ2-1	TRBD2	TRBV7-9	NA	CASSHTGTIDEQFF	TGTGCCAGCAGCCACACCGGGACTATAGATGAGCAGTTCTTC
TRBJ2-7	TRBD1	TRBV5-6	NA	CASRKPGQGDHEQYF	TGTGCCAGCAGAAAGCCGGGACAGGGGGACCACGAGCAGTACTTC
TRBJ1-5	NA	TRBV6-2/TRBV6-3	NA	CASSYFGGQPQHF	TGTGCCAGCAGTTATTTCGGAGGTCAGCCCCAGCATTTT
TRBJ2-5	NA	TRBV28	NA	CASSLSPVGGSRETQYF	TGTGCCAGCAGTTTAAGTCCTGTTGGGGGGTCGAGAGAGACCCAGTACTTC
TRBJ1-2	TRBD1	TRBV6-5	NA	CASSHRGLGYGYTF	TGTGCCAGCAGCCACAGGGGGCTTGGCTATGGCTACACCTTC
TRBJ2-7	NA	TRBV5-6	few	CASSLLGADEQYF	TGTGCCAGCAGCCTGCTGGGGGCGGACGAGCAGTACTTC
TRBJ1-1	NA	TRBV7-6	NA	CASSLQGIRNTEAFF	TGTGCCAGCAGCCTTCAGGGAATCAGGAACACTGAAGCTTTCTTT